This TCR beta chain is drawn from a study of molecular identifiers for immune sequencing clone quantification. The germline V gene encodes CDR1 SGHVS and CDR2 FQNEAQ. V lost 2 bases and J lost 2; bases outside the gene matches: 3. The CDR3 has 15 residues. In its sample, this clonotype was seen many times. MiXCR, run by TCRdb on the PCR reads, gives a single entry per CDR3 protein. This sample has around 300,000 distinct CDR3 sequences, with roughly 24% found just once. This receptor was obtained from a human donor in good health. Some libraries in this study had Jurkat cell RNA spiked in. The sequenced sample consisted of naive CD8+ T cells from blood, with Jurkat cell RNA spiked in. Subset: FACS-sorted CD8+CD4-CCR7+CD45RA+ naive T cells. This chain links TRBV7-8 with TRBJ2-3; 8 nucleotides agree with TRBD2. Here the CDR3 reads CASSLLRGDTDTQYF. The CDR3 DNA is TGTGCCAGCAGCTTACTGCGGGGGGACACAGATACGCAGTATTTT.